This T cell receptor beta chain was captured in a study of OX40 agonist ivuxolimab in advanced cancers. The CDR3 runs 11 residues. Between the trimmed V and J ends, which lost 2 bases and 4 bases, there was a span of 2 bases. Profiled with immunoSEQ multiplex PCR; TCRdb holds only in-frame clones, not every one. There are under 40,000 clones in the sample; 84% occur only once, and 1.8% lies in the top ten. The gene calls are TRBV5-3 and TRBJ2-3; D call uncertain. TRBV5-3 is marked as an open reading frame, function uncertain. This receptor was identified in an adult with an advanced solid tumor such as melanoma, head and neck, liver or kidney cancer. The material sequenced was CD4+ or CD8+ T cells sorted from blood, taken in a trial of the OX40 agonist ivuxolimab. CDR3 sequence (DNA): TGTGCCAGAAGCTTATCAGATACGCAGTATTTT. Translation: CARSLSDTQYF.